This T cell receptor (gamma chain) was identified in a study of Vγ9Vδ2 T cells in congenital toxoplasmosis (dated by TCRdb to about 2021). Regarding the research as a whole: To diagnose congenital toxoplasmosis, IgG, IgM and IgA serology, Western blot and an in-house interferon-gamma release assay were used. In this study, researchers looked at the gamma and delta chain CDR3 repertoires of sorted blood gammadelta T cells, comparing infants congenitally infected with T. gondii against uninfected infants. Repertoire sequencing was done on samples from infants at 2 months after birth and at 1 year of age. TCR sequencing was performed on roughly five infected and over nine uninfected infants at 2 months and on 3 infected and 4 uninfected infants at 1 year. Broad study findings and their caveats: Among approximately 2-month-old infants, germline-encoded fetal-type TRDV2 CDR3 sequences seemed to show up more often in infected than in uninfected infants, which suggests an in utero expansion footprint. At 2 months, infected infants appeared to have fewer N additions in TRGV9 and TRDV2 CDR3s than uninfected infants, particularly in TRDV2-TRDJ1 sequences. Two months was the earliest age with enough suitable sample material for TCR repertoire analysis, so newborn repertoires were not sequenced. A public TRGV9 clonotype was highly prevalent in both infected and uninfected infants. At 1 year of age, repertoire differences between infected and uninfected infants were less clear than at 2 months.

Using SuperScript II, cDNA was generated through template-switch reverse transcription, with TRGC- and TRDC-specific primers combined in a single tube. The TRGC primer was designed so that it would bind both of the constant genes TRGC1 and TRGC2. The KAPA Real-Time Library Amplification Kit was used to amplify TRG and TRD, and AMPure XP beads were used for purification between steps. Index PCR with the Nextera XT Index Kit was used to add Illumina sequencing adapters. TRG and TRD amplicons were sequenced on an Illumina MiSeq with the V2 300 kit, giving 150 bp paired-end reads. The original pipeline was this. Before further analysis, read quality was checked using FastQC version 0.11.8. Reads were aligned against the TRG or TRD reference genes from GenBank, and CDR3 sequences were constructed using MiXCR version 3.0.3. MiXCR defaults were kept, except that TRDD gene segments were assembled using 3 rather than 5 consecutive nucleotides. N additions, CDR3 length, J segment length and clonotype sharing between samples were computed with VDJtools version 1.2.1. CDR3 sequences that were out of frame or contained stop codons were left out of the analysis. Infant repertoires were compared for overlap with previously published fetal, cord blood and adult blood Vgamma9Vdelta2 repertoires. TCRdb recomputed clones from the public reads with CATT; identical DNA rows were then combined. The V and J calls here are based on TCRdb, not the publication. This sample comprises approximately 300 gamma-chain clones, about 24% of them detected only once. The ten largest clones represent 25% to 35% of the sample.

After removal of 0 bases from V and 3 bases from J, the junction retains 14 bases not matched to a gene. Its CDR3 holds 17 amino acids, cysteine through phenylalanine. Only the CDR3 DNA stays, 51 bases, in frame from base 1. From the germline V gene, CDR1 is EGSTGY and CDR2 is YDSYTSSV. The same treatment, consisting of spiramycin and/or pyrimethamine plus sulfadiazine plus folinic acid, was given to the mothers of both infected and uninfected infants. Every infant, whether infected or uninfected, was delivered at term, after more than 37 weeks of gestation. Approximately 900 uL of blood was turned into PBMCs through Lymphoprep gradient centrifugation, and the PBMCs were then cryopreserved in liquid nitrogen and sent to Belgium. Thawed PBMCs were labeled with Zombie NIR viability dye and stained with CD3, TCR gammadelta, Vgamma9 and Vdelta2 antibodies. Sorting of CD3+ TCRgammadelta+ T cells was performed on a FACSAria III, with a mean purity of about 98%. For each sample, RNA was extracted from roughly 11,000 sorted gammadelta T cells with the RNeasy Micro Kit. Infants were born to mothers enrolled with primary T. gondii infection during pregnancy. Infant peripheral blood was collected at an outpatient microbiology and virology center in Pavia, Italy.

With regard to this clone: Its target antigen remains unknown. One base away there is no much larger clone; base qualities are not given.

The specimen was gamma-delta T cells from blood. This TCR was sampled from a child under 10 years old born to a mother with Toxoplasma gondii infection during pregnancy, either congenitally infected or uninfected (not recorded which). The V and J genes are TRGV4 and TRGJ1 or TRGJ2. The CDR3: CATWDGLPNWGYYKKLF. Read as DNA, the sequence is TGTGCCACCTGGGATGGGTTGCCCAACTGGGGTTATTATAAGAAACTCTTT.